A single T cell receptor beta chain is shown here with its context. Its antigen remains unidentified. The entry originates in a study of T cell responses to AZD1222 COVID-19 vaccine. Whole-study results and caveats: There were vaccine-associated CD4 TCRs across spike, dominant at 160-218 and 743-854. Mostly white British, mostly female donors; authors suggested clonal diversity may be underestimated.

Only in-frame clones appear in the TCRdb table, and some are missing; sequencing was by immunoSEQ multiplex PCR. The table includes about 120,000 clones, about 90% detected once. Trimming cost V 3 bases and J 5 bases; bases outside gene matches: 4. The CDR3 has 14 amino acids. CDR1 and CDR2 (germline): MDHEN, SYDVKM. Source: peripheral blood, taken on day 0 of AZD1222 vaccination. The chain combines TRBV28 with TRBJ1-3; 7 bases align to TRBD1. This sequence was found in an adult in good health. The CDR3 is CASSFLDRRNTIYF. CDR3 in DNA: TGTGCCAGCAGTTTTTTGGACAGGAGAAACACCATATATTTT.